This T cell receptor beta chain was captured by sequencing in a study of blood T cell repertoires in COVID-19. Study background: Sites across the United States, Italy and Spain contributed samples from acute and convalescent COVID-19. T cells, B-cell-depleted T cells, or PBMCs supplied cDNA or gDNA.

The authors' processing: Amplification from reference gene primers served as the basis for estimated nucleated cell counts. Only in-frame clones appear in the TCRdb table, and some are missing; sequencing was by immunoSEQ multiplex PCR. From that table come the V and J calls and clone size; the DNA was used to work out D and trimming. Among around 220,000 clones listed, about four fifths were seen once. The sequence came from a woman of 80 years or more with COVID-19, enrolled during active disease. Sequenced: peripheral blood.

CDR3 DNA sequence: TGTGCCAGCAGGCTGGGAGGATCTCAGCCCCAGCATTTT. This codes for CASRLGGSQPQHF. This rearrangement joins TRBV28 to TRBJ1-5; D gene uncertain. Between the trimmed V and J ends, which lost 6 bases and 6 bases, there was a span of 12 bases. The CDR3 is 13 amino acids. CDR1 MDHEN and CDR2 SYDVKM come from the germline V gene.